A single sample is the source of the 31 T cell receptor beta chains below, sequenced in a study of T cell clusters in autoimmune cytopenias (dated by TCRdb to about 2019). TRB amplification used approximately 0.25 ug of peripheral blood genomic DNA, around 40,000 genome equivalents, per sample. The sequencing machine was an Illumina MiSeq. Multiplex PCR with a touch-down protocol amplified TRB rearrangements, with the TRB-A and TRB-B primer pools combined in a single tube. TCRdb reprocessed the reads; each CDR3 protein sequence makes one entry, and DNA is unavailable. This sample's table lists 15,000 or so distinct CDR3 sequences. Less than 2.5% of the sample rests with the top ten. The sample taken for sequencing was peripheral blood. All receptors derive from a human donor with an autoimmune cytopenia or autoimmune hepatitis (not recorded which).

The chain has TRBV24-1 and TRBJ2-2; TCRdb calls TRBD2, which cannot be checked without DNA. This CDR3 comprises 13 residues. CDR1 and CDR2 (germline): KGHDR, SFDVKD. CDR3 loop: CATSELGSGELFF.

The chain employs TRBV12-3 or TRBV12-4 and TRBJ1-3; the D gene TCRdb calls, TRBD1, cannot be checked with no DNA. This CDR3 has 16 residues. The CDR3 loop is CASSLEGGGSGNTIYF.

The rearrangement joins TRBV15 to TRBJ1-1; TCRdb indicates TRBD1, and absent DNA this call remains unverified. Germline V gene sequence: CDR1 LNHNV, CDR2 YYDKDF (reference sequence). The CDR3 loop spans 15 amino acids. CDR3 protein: CATSSRTGGDAEAFF.

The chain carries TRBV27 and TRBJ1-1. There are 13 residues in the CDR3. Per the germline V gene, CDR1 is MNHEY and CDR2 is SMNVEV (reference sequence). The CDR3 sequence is CASSFARNTEAFF.

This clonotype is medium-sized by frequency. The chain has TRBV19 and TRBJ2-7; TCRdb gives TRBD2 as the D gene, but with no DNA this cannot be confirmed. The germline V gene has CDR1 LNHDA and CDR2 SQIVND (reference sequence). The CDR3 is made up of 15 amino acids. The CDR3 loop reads CASSRTSGSSYEQYF.

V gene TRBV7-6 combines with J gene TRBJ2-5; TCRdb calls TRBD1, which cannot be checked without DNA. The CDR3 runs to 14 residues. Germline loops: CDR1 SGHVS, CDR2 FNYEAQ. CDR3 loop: CASSHRTVRETQYF.

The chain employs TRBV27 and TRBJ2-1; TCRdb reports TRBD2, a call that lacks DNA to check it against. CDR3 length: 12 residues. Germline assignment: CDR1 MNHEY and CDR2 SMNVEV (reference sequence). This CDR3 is CASSLRGGEQFF.

The CDR3 is CASSLEGSTYEQYF. V gene TRBV5-1 combines with J gene TRBJ2-7; TCRdb indicates TRBD1, and absent DNA this call remains unverified. This CDR3 region has 14 residues. Germline V lookup: CDR1 SGHRS, CDR2 YFSETQ.

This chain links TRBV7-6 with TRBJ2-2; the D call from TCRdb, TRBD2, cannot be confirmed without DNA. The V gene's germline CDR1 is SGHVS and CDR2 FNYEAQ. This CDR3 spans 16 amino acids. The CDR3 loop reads CASSSSSGQNTGELFF.

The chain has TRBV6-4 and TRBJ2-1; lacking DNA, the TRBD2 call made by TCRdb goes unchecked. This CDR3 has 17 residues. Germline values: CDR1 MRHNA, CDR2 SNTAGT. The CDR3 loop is CASSVTSGRTQLNEQFF.

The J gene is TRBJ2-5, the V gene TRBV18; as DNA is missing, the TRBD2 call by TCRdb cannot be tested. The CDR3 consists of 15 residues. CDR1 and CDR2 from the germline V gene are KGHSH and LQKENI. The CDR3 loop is CASSPPGRAGETQYF.

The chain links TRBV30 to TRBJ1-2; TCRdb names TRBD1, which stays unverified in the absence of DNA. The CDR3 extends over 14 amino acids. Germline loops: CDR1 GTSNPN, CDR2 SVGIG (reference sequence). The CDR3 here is CAWSVAGVVYGYTF.

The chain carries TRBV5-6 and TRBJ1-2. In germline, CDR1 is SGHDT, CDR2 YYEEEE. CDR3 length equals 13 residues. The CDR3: CASTLIGKGGYTF.

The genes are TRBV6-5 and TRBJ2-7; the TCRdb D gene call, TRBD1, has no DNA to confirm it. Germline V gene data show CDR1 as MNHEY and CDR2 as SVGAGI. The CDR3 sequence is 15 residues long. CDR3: CASSIRTGPSYEQYF.

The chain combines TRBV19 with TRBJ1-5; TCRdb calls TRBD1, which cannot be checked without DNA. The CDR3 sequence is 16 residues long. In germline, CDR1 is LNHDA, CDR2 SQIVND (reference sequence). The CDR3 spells CASRQGIGQGNQPQHF.

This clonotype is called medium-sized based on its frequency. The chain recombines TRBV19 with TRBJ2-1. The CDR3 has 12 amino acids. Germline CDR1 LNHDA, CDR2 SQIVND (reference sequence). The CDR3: CASSRLFNEQFF.

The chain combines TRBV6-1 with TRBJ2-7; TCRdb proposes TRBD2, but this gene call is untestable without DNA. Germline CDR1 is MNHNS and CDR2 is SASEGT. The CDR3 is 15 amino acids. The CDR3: CASTSTSGRAGEQYF.

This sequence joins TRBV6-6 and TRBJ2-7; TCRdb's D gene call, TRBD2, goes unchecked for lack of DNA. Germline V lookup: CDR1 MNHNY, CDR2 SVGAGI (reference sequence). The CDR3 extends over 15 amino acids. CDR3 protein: CASSYSPLGRYEQYF.

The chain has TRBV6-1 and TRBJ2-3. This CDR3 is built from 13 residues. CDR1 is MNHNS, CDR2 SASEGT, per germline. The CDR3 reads CASSEQNTDTQYF.

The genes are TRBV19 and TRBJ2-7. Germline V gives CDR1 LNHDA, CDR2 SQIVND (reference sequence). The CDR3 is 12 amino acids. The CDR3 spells CASSMVPYEQYF.

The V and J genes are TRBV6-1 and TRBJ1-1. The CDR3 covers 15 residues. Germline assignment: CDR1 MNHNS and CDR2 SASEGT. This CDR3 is CASSESRVTYSEAFF.

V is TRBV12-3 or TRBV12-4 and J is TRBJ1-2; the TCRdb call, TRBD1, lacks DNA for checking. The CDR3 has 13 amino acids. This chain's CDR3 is CASGRTGVFGYTF.

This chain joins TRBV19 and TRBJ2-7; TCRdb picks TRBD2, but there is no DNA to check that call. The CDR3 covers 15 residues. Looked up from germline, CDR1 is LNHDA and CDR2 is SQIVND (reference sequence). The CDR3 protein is CASTPSPSGRGEQYF.

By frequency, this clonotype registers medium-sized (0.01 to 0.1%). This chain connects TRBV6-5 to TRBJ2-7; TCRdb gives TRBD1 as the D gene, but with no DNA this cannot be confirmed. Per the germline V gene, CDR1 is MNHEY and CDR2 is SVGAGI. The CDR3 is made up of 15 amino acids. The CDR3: CASRPKGTGLNEQYF.

CDR3: CASSPPWPGADTEAFF. V usage is TRBV13 and J usage is TRBJ1-1; no DNA is available, so the TRBD1 call from TCRdb remains unchecked. The CDR3 runs 16 residues. CDR1 and CDR2 from the germline V gene are PRHDT and FYEKMQ (reference sequence).

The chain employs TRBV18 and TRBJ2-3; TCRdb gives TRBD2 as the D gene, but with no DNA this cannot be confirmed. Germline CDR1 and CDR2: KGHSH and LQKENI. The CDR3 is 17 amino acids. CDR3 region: CASSPLPTSAATDTQYF.

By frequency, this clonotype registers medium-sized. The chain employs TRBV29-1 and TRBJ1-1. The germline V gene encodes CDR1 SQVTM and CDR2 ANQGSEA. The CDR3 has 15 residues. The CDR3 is CSVEVGSVANTEAFF.

The CDR3 protein is CATARTGAETQYF. The chain has TRBV6-5 and TRBJ2-5; lacking DNA, the TRBD1 call made by TCRdb goes unchecked. The CDR3 consists of 13 residues. Germline V CDR1 and CDR2: MNHEY, SVGAGI.

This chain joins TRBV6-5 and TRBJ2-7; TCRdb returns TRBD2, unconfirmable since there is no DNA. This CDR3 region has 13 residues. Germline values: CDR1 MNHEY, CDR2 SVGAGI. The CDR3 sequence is CASSRGTIYEQYF.

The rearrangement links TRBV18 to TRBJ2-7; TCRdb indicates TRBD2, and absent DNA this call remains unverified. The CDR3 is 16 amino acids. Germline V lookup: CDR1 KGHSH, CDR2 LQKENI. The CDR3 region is CASSPVPAGGGNEQYF.

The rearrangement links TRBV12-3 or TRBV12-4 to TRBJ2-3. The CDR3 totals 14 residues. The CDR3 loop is CASSLRFMTDTQYF.